This T cell receptor beta chain was sequenced in a study of T-cell memory formation after mild COVID-19. Study results and caveats: That cross-reactive memory joined was suggested by some responding clones appearing in pre-infection memory.

Comments on this clonotype: The antigen is not known. This CDR3 is missing its conserved last phenylalanine or tryptophan, likely due to a read error.

After 5'RACE with constant-segment primers, TCR alpha and TCR beta cDNA libraries carrying sample barcodes and UMIs were obtained. TCRdb redid the calling of the 5' RACE reads with MiXCR, one entry per CDR3 protein. The sample yields around 250,000 distinct CDR3 sequences, 8% to 10% seen once. CDR1 is MNHEY and CDR2 is SVGAGI in the germline V gene. V was pared by 2 bases and J by 0 bases, with 5 bases between. The CDR3 is 13 amino acids. The source of this sequence is a man younger than 35 who had mild COVID-19 (a few samples of this study predate the infection). Cell type and time point are not known. The chain employs TRBV6-5 and TRBJ2-7; D unclear. The sample consisted of PBMCs or a T cell subset sorted from them (not recorded which). CDR3 residues: CASSYVNSYEQYL. The CDR3 DNA sequence: TGTGCCAGCAGTTACGTCAACTCCTACGAGCAGTACTTA.